This T cell receptor (beta chain) was sequenced in a study of cytomegalovirus exposure and HLA in healthy donors. General observations from the study: Most TCR sequences were rare, but some public TCRs occurred in many donors.

Details on this clone: Its antigen remains unidentified.

CDR3 length: 14 residues. V was clipped by 1 base and J by 0 bases, with 4 bases between them. Germline CDR1 SGDLS, CDR2 YYNGEE. Primers included in the PCR were 60 Vbeta and 13 Jbeta primers. TCRdb keeps only in-frame clones here, not all; method: immunoSEQ multiplex PCR. In the table there are roughly 190,000 clones, roughly 86% of which are singletons. V gene TRBV9 combines with J gene TRBJ1-4; D is undetermined. Specimen: PBMCs. This receptor was taken from a man aged 40-49 years in good health and CMV-seropositive. The CDR3 DNA follows: TGTGCCAGCAGCGTATCATCAACTAATGAAAAACTGTTTTTT. Its protein is CASSVSSTNEKLFF.